Presented here are 14 T cell receptor beta chains from one specimen sequenced in a study of regulatory T cells in long-lasting Graves disease. Time point denoted: newly diagnosed GD, antithyroid drugs for less than 3 months. Isolated PBMC RNA provided the starting material for the TCR library. For TCR beta, libraries came from iRepertoire HTBI primers and Arm-PCR of CDR3 regions. One entry per CDR3 protein, called by TCRdb with MiXCR from the multiplex PCR reads. The sample lists a few hundred thousand distinct CDR3 sequences; 10% to 15% were seen once. The same sample was also used in a study of T cells in Graves' hyperthyroidism and ophthalmopathy.

Sequenced material: peripheral blood mononuclear cells (PBMCs), taken at new diagnosis, from a patient treated with antithyroid drugs. These receptors were obtained from a woman between 18 and 29 years old with Graves disease.

This clonotype came up a few times. This may arise from a read error, as a much more abundant clone is one base away. V usage is TRBV7-3 and J usage is TRBJ2-1; TRBD2 aligns across 15 bases. The V gene end was trimmed by 5 bases and the J gene end by 7 bases; junction bases not matched to a gene: 3. CDR1 and CDR2 (germline): SGHTA, FQGTGA. The CDR3 loop spans 15 amino acids. CDR3 in amino acids: CASSVGTSGRNEQFF. CDR3 DNA sequence: TGTGCCAGCAGCGTAGGGACTAGCGGGAGGAATGAGCAGTTCTTC.

This clonotype was observed at least ten times. J is TRBJ1-4 and V is TRBV28; 11 nucleotides match TRBD1. There are 22 residues in the CDR3. Losses at the gene ends were 4 bases for V and 0 bases for J; bases not matched to a gene: 19. Germline CDR1 MDHEN, CDR2 SYDVKM. CDR3 nucleotides: TGTGCCAGCAGTTCGTTTGACGTTTTCGGACAGGGGGCAGGGTCAACTAATGAAAAACTGTTTTTT. It encodes CASSSFDVFGQGAGSTNEKLFF.

This clonotype has just a few counts. The chain has TRBV2 and TRBJ2-4; D gene ambiguous. The CDR3 runs 15 residues. Germline V gene lookup returns CDR1 SNHLY and CDR2 FYNNEI. The ends were cut back, 2 bases at V and 3 bases at J, with 11 bases in the middle. The DNA of the CDR3 is TGTGCCAGCAGTGAATTGGTGCGAAACAAAAACATTCAGTACTTC. As protein: CASSELVRNKNIQYF. Supplemented by reference TRBV2 and TRBJ2-4, the full variable domain reads EPEVTQTPSHQVTQMGQEVILRCVPISNHLYFYWYRQILGQKVEFLVSFYNNEISEKSEIFDDQFSVERPDGSNFTLKIRSTKLEDSAMYFCASSELVRNKNIQYFGAGTRLSVL.

There are a few counts of this clonotype. The CDR3 bases are TGTGCCAGCAGTAGCCCGGGAGAGCAGTACTTC. Translated: CASSSPGEQYF. This chain joins TRBV6-2 or TRBV6-3 and TRBJ2-7, with a possible D match to TRBD2 (5 bases). Germline V gene data show CDR1 as MNHEY and CDR2 as SVGEGT. The V gene lost 5 bases and the J gene lost 7 bases, with 9 bases spanning the gap. The length of the CDR3 is 11 residues.

This clonotype was seen at least ten times. The CDR3 spells CASSLGGRRDEQYF. For the CDR3, the DNA is TGTGCCAGCAGCTTAGGCGGGAGACGCGACGAGCAGTACTTC. The chain joins TRBV7-2 to TRBJ2-7; 7 bases line up with TRBD2. The V gene end was trimmed by 1 base and the J gene end by 5 bases; junction bases not matched to a gene: 5. CDR3 length: 14 residues. Germline V gene data show CDR1 as SGHTA and CDR2 as FQGNSA.

The genes are TRBV27 and TRBJ2-1; D is ambiguous. The CDR3 has 15 amino acids. V was pared by 5 bases and J by 6 bases, with 17 bases between. The germline gives CDR1 MNHEY, CDR2 SMNVEV (reference sequence). The CDR3 sequence: CASSIKGIRFNEQFF. The CDR3 bases are TGTGCCAGCAGTATAAAAGGAATCAGGTTCAATGAGCAGTTCTTC.

This clonotype was detected many times. The chain has TRBV2 and TRBJ2-7, with 11 nucleotides matching TRBD2. Germline lookup yields CDR1 SNHLY and CDR2 FYNNEI. The CDR3 has 15 amino acids. J was trimmed by 3 bases and V by 5 bases; bases with no gene match: 6. The DNA of the CDR3 is TGTGCCAGCAGTTTCCCCGGGACTAGCGGCTACGAGCAGTACTTC. It encodes CASSFPGTSGYEQYF.

This clonotype was recorded at least ten times. The rearrangement links TRBV20-1 to TRBJ2-3; 16 nucleotides agree with TRBD2. V gave up 3 bases and J gave up 0 bases; unmatched junction bases: 3. Germline-derived CDR1 and CDR2 are DFQATT and SNEGSKA (reference sequence). CDR3 size: 17 residues. The CDR3 loop reads CSARGLAGGGSTDTQYF. The CDR3 DNA reads TGCAGTGCTAGGGGACTAGCGGGGGGGGGTAGCACAGATACGCAGTATTTT.

This clonotype was recorded at least ten times. The V call is TRBV12-3 or TRBV12-4, the J call TRBJ1-1; the D is unclear. Trimming cost V 6 bases and J 0 bases, with 11 bases left between them. This CDR3 spans 14 amino acids. The CDR3: CASRKTGVNTEAFF. The CDR3 bases are TGTGCCAGCAGGAAAACCGGGGTGAACACTGAAGCTTTCTTT.

This chain uses TRBV6-1 with TRBJ1-4; D gene ambiguous. This CDR3 is 15 amino acids long. The V end was cut by 5 bases, the J end by 0 bases, with 10 bases between. The germline V gene encodes CDR1 MNHNS and CDR2 SASEGT. The DNA of the CDR3 is TGTGCCAGCAGTCATGACACTGCAACTAATGAAAAACTGTTTTTT. The encoded protein is CASSHDTATNEKLFF.

There are many counts of this clonotype. The chain combines TRBV12-3 or TRBV12-4 with TRBJ2-1; D may be TRBD2 (5 bases). This CDR3 comprises 13 residues. The V and J ends lost 0 bases and 9 bases respectively, with 9 bases between them. In nucleotides, the CDR3 is TGTGCCAGCAGTTTAGCGGGAGCAACTGAGCAGTTCTTC. It specifies CASSLAGATEQFF.

This clonotype showed up just a few times. Compared with germline, one end of the junction differs, possibly owing to a read error. The V call is TRBV4-1, the J call TRBJ1-6; the D gene is possibly TRBD1 (6 bases). Germline loops: CDR1 MGHRA, CDR2 YSYEKL. The CDR3 length is 17 residues. CDR3 in amino acids: CASSQGSGGTYNSPFHF. As DNA, the CDR3 is TGCGCCAGCAGCCAAGGTTCGGGGGGCACCTATAATTCACCCTTCCACTTT.

In its sample, this clonotype was seen a few times. The chain uses TRBV30 and TRBJ2-3; TRBD1 aligns across 8 bases. After removal of 6 bases from V and 6 bases from J, the junction contained 8 bases not matched to a gene. The CDR3 covers 13 residues. The germline CDR1 and CDR2 sequences are GTSNPN and SVGIG (reference sequence). This CDR3 reads CACSGGWRDTQYF. For the CDR3, the DNA is TGTGCCTGCTCAGGGGGCTGGAGGGATACGCAGTATTTT.

A word on this clonotype: This sequence is one base from a far larger clone and is likely a read error. The chain combines TRBV11-2 with TRBJ2-1; TRBD1 matches at 7 bases. J was trimmed by 2 bases and V by 6 bases; bases with no gene match: 7. The CDR3 spans 15 residues. Germline V gene data show CDR1 as SGHAT and CDR2 as FQNNGV. The DNA of the CDR3 is TGTGCCAGCAGACCGAGACAGGGAGCCTACAATGAGCAGTTCTTC. Protein sequence: CASRPRQGAYNEQFF.